This T cell receptor beta chain was profiled in a study of blood T cell repertoires in COVID-19. On the study more broadly: Both acute and convalescent COVID-19 samples were obtained from the United States, Italy and Spain. T cells, B-cell-depleted T cells, or PBMCs provided the cDNA or gDNA that served as material.

V was pared by 2 bases and J by 5 bases, with 9 bases between. The CDR3 consists of 13 residues. Germline CDR1 is SNHLY and CDR2 is FYNNEI. Authors' data handling: Using reference gene primer amplification, nucleated cell counts were estimated. Libraries were prepared by immunoSEQ multiplex PCR; TCRdb keeps only in-frame clonotypes and omits some of them. That table gives V, J and clone size, and the DNA gave D and trimming. Seen here are some 120,000 clones, around 88% observed once, and the top ten hold around 5.6%. The source material was peripheral blood. This TCR derives from a man older than 75 with active or convalescent COVID-19. This chain connects TRBV2 to TRBJ2-5; D remains unclear. The chain's CDR3 is CASSENGRETQYF. The CDR3 nucleotides are TGTGCCAGCAGTGAAAATGGCAGGGAGACCCAGTACTTC.